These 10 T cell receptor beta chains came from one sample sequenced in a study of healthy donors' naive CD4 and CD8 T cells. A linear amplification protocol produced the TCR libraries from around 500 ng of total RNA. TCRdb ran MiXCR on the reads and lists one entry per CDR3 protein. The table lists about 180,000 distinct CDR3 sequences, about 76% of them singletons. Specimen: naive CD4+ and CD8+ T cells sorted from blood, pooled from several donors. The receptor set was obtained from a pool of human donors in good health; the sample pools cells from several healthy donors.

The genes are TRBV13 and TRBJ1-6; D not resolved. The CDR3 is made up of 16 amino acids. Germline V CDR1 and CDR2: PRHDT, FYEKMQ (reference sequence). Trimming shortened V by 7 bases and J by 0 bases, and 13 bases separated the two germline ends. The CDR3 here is CASTADGSSYNSPLHF. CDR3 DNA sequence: TGTGCCAGCACCGCGGACGGGAGCTCCTATAATTCACCCCTCCACTTT.

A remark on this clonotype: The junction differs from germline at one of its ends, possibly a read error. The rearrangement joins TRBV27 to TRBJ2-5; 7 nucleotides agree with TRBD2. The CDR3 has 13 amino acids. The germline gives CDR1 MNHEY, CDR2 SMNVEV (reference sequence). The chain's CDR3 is CAGSQWRGETQYF. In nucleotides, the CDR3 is TGTGCCGGCAGCCAATGGCGGGGGGAGACCCAGTACTTC.

CDR3 nucleotides: TGTGCCAGTATTCTACAGCCCTATAGCAATCAGCCCCAGCATTTT. The encoded protein is CASILQPYSNQPQHF. The genes are TRBV19 and TRBJ1-5; D gene unclear. The CDR3 runs 15 residues. Germline V lookup: CDR1 LNHDA, CDR2 SQIVND (reference sequence). V was clipped by 7 bases and J by 0 bases, with 13 bases between them.

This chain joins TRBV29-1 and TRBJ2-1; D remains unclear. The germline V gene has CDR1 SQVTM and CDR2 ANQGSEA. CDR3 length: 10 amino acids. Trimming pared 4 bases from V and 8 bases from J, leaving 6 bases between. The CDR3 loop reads CSVVTYEQFF. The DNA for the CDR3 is TGCAGCGTTGTTACTTATGAGCAGTTCTTC.

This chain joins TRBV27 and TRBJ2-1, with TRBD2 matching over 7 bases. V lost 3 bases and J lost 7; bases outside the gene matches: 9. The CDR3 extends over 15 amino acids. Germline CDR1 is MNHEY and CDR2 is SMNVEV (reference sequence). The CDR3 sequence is CASSFVAGVGNEQFF. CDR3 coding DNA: TGTGCCAGCAGTTTCGTGGCGGGAGTGGGGAATGAGCAGTTCTTC.

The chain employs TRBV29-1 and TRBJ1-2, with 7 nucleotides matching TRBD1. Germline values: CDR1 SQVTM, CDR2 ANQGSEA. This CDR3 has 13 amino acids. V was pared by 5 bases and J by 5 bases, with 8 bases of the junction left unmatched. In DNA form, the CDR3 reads TGCAGCGTTCGCCTGACAGGGAAATATGGCTACACCTTC. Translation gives CSVRLTGKYGYTF.

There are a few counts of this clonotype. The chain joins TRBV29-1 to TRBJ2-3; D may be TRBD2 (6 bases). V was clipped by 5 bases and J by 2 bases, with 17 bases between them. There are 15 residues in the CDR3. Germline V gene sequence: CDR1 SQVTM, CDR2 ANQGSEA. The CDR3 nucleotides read TGCAGCGTTAATTCGGCGGGGCGGAACACAGATACGCAGTATTTT. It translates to CSVNSAGRNTDTQYF.

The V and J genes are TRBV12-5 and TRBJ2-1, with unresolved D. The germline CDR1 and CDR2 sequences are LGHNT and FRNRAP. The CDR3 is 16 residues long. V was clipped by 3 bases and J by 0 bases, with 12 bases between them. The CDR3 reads CASGFIRGRSYNEQFF. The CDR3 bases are TGTGCTAGTGGTTTCATCCGCGGTCGCTCCTACAATGAGCAGTTCTTC.

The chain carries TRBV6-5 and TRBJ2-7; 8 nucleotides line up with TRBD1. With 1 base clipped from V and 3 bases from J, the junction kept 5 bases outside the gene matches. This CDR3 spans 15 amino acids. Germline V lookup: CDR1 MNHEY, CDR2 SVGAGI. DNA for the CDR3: TGTGCCAGCAGTTACTTTCCCGGGACAGGCTACGAGCAGTACTTC. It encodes CASSYFPGTGYEQYF.

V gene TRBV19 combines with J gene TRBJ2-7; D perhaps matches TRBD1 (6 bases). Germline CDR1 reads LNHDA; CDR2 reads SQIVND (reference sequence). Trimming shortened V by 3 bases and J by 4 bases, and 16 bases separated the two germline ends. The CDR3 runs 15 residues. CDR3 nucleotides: TGTGCCAGTAGTATGGTTCGAGACAGGAGATACGAGCAGTACTTC. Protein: CASSMVRDRRYEQYF.